This T cell receptor beta chain originates from a study of early T cells in non-severe SARS-CoV-2 infection. Study at large: Whole-blood bulk RNA, unsorted, was sequenced, and chains were unpaired.

The germline V gene has CDR1 SQVTM and CDR2 ANQGSEA. V dropped 6 bases and J dropped 5 bases, with 16 bases sitting between them. The CDR3 totals 13 residues. Unique molecular identifiers (one per individual cDNA molecule) were attached. From the 5' RACE reads, TCRdb called clonotypes with MiXCR, one entry per CDR3 protein. The sample records more than 15,000 distinct CDR3 sequences, about 5% being singletons. This clonotype was counted ten times or more. The specimen was whole blood, collected at baseline. The chain recombines TRBV29-1 with TRBJ2-5; tentatively, D is TRBD2 (5 bases). This receptor was taken from an adult who was a healthcare worker with PCR-confirmed SARS-CoV-2 infection or an uninfected control (not recorded which). CDR3: CSVRPPRGETQYF. Here the CDR3 DNA reads TGCAGCGTCCGCCCCCCAAGAGGGGAGACCCAGTACTTC.